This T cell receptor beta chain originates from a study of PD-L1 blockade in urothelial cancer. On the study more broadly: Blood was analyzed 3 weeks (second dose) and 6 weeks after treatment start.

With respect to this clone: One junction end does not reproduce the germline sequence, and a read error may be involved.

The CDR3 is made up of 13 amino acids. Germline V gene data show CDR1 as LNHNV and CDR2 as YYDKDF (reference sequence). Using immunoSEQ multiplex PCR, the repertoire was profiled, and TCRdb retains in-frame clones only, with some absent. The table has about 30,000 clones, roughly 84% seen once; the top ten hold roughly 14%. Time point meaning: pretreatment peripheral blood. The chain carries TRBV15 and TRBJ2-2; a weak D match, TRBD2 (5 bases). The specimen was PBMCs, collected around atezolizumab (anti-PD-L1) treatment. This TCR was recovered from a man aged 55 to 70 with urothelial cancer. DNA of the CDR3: TGTGCCACCAGGGAACCGAACACCGGGGAACTGTTTTTT. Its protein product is CATREPNTGELFF.